Only a few counts were recorded for the clone carrying this T cell receptor beta chain. These data are taken from a study of identical twins. Germline CDR1 and CDR2: SGHDT and YYEEEE. This CDR3 contains 17 residues. J was trimmed by 11 bases and V by 1 base; bases with no gene match: 16. After template switching added a universal primer site, the resulting cDNA carried unique molecular identifiers. TCRdb independently ran MiXCR on the 5' RACE reads; one entry per CDR3 protein. The profile shows about 340,000 distinct CDR3 sequences, 10% to 15% of them singletons. The same data also contributed to another study, on yellow fever vaccine responses in identical twins. Per that paper: The T cell response to vaccination in identical twins was reportedly partly convergent and partly personalized.

V usage is TRBV5-6 and J usage is TRBJ1-1; 11 bases fit TRBD1. The sequence came from a woman between 18 and 30 years old in good health. Sequencing input: CD8+ T cells sorted from blood. DNA of the CDR3: TGTGCCAGCAGCTTGCGATATCCGGACAGGGGGCTATCGTGGGCTTTCTTT. Translation gives CASSLRYPDRGLSWAFF. The whole variable domain, remainder taken from reference TRBV5-6 and TRBJ1-1, is DAGVTQSPTHLIKTRGQQVTLRCSPKSGHDTVSWYQQALGQGPQFIFQYYEEEERQRGNFPDRFSGHQFPNYSSELNVNALLLGDSALYLCASSLRYPDRGLSWAFFGQGTRLTVV.